What follows describes a single T cell receptor beta chain. Primers included in the PCR were 60 Vbeta and 13 Jbeta primers. The method was immunoSEQ multiplex PCR; TCRdb's version includes in-frame clones alone and lacks a portion of them. The table lists tens of thousands of clones, roughly 76% of them singletons. This entry comes from a study of cytomegalovirus exposure and HLA in healthy donors. Germline V lookup: CDR1 LNHDA, CDR2 SQIVND (reference sequence). Trimming removed 6 bases from V and 4 bases from J, with 16 bases in between. There are 15 residues in the CDR3. Sequences were obtained from PBMCs. The rearrangement joins TRBV19 to TRBJ2-1, with TRBD1 as a possible D gene (6 bases). This TCR was sampled from a woman aged 30 to 39 in good health and CMV-seronegative. The DNA of the CDR3 is TGTGCCAGTAGACCCCAGGGGTCCCTTTACAATGAGCAGTTCTTC. Its protein is CASRPQGSLYNEQFF.